This T cell receptor beta chain is from a study of T-cell memory formation after mild COVID-19. In the study overall: Largely, TCR clusters stayed within a single donor.

Employing constant-segment primers, 5'RACE generated TCR alpha and TCR beta cDNA libraries bearing sample barcodes and UMIs. TCRdb processed the 5' RACE reads anew with MiXCR; each CDR3 protein has one entry. This table has about 110,000 distinct CDR3 sequences, 15% to 20% appearing once. Notes on the study in general: Balance between CD4 and CD8 was seen in clones contracting day 15 to 85, and a CD4+ lean was seen in later expanders. Shrinking CD4+ clones resided mostly in CM and EM, and CD8+ ones in EMRA.

This clonotype has more than one count but fewer than ten. Its antigen is still unknown. Sequencing input: PBMCs or a T cell subset sorted from them (not recorded which). This TCR came from a young man who had mild COVID-19 (a few samples of this study predate the infection). Cell type and time point are not known.

CDR3 nucleotides: TGTGCCAGCAGCTTATTTTGGGCTACAGGGTGTAAGCAACCCCAGCATTTT. Protein: CASSLFWATGCKQPQHF. The gene calls are TRBV7-3 and TRBJ1-5, with a tentative D call TRBD1 (6 bases). CDR3 length: 17 residues. V lost 2 bases to trimming and J lost 10 bases, with 24 bases between them. Germline values: CDR1 SGHTA, CDR2 FQGTGA.